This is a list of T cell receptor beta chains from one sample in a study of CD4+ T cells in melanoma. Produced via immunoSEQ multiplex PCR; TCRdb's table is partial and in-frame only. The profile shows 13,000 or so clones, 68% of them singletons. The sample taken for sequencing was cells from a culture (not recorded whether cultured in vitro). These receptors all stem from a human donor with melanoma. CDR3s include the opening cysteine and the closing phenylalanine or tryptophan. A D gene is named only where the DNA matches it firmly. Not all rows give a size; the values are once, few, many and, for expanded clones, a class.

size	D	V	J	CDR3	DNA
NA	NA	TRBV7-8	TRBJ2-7	CASSSRTYYEQYF	TGTGCCAGCAGCTCTCGTACCTACTACGAGCAGTACTTC
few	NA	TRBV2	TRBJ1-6	CASSVVDSSPLHF	TGTGCCAGCAGTGTGGTTGACAGTTCACCCCTCCACTTT
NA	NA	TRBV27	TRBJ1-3	CASSLNGGSGNTIYF	TGTGCCAGCAGTTTAAACGGGGGCTCTGGAAACACCATATATTTT
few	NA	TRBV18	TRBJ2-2	CASSPSGKGPTGELFF	TGTGCCAGCTCACCATCTGGAAAGGGGCCCACCGGGGAGCTGTTTTTT
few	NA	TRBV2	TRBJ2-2	CASRWSTGELFF	TGTGCCAGCAGGTGGAGCACCGGGGAGCTGTTTTTT
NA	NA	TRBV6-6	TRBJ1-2	CASRGDMIGYTF	TGTGCCAGCAGGGGGGACATGATTGGCTACACCTTC
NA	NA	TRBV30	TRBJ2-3	CAWSVKNTYTDTQYF	TGTGCCTGGAGTGTAAAAAACACCTACACAGATACGCAGTATTTT
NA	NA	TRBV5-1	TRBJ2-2	CASSLGPGKVTGELFF	TGCGCCAGCAGCTTGGGTCCAGGAAAGGTCACCGGGGAGCTGTTTTTT
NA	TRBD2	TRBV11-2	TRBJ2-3	CASSPRAGGLSPQYF	TGTGCCAGCAGCCCCCGAGCGGGGGGGCTCAGCCCGCAGTATTTT
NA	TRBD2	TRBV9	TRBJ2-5	CASSVHGTTTYQETQYF	TGTGCCAGCAGCGTTCACGGGACTACAACGTACCAAGAGACCCAGTACTTC
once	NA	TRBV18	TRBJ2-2	CASSPENTGELFF	TGTGCCAGCTCACCGGAGAACACCGGGGAGCTGTTTTTT
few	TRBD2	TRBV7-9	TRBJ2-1	CASSLIAGGYNEQFF	TGTGCCAGCAGCTTAATAGCGGGGGGATACAATGAGCAGTTCTTC
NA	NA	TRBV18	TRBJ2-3	CASSPSQGLYTDTQYF	TGTGCCAGCTCACCTTCTCAGGGGCTGTACACAGATACGCAGTATTTT
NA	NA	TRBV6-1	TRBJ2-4	CASSARAGPRIQYF	TGTGCCAGCAGTGCACGAGCAGGCCCTCGGATTCAGTACTTC
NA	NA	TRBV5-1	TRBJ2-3	CASSLGGALTTDTQYF	TGCGCCAGCAGCTTGGGGGGAGCGCTCACAACAGATACGCAGTATTTT
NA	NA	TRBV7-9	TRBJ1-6	CASSPRSSYNSPLHF	TGTGCCAGCAGCCCAAGAAGCTCCTATAATTCACCCCTCCACTTT
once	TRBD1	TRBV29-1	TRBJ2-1	CSARQGVRNEQFF	TGCAGCGCCCGACAGGGGGTGAGGAATGAGCAGTTCTTC
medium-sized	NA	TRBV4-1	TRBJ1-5	CASSQDEGGNQPQHF	TGCGCCAGCAGCCAAGATGAGGGGGGTAATCAGCCCCAGCATTTT
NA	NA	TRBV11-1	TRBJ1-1	CAIDWTLESKNTEAFF	TGTGCCATCGACTGGACGCTCGAGAGTAAGAACACTGAAGCTTTCTTT
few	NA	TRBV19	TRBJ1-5	CASSIDTVQPQHF	TGTGCCAGTAGTATAGACACGGTACAGCCCCAGCATTTT
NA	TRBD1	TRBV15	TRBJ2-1	CATSPGTGDYNEQFF	TGTGCCACCAGCCCCGGGACAGGGGATTACAATGAGCAGTTCTTC
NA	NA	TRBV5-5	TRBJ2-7	CASSLVGLMASYEQYF	TGTGCCAGCAGCTTGGTGGGGTTGATGGCGTCCTACGAGCAGTACTTC
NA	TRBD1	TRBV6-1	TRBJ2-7	CARPGQGANEQYF	TGTGCCAGACCGGGACAGGGGGCCAACGAGCAGTACTTC
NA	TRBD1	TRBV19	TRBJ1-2	CASSIGDRVRGYTF	TGTGCCAGTAGTATCGGGGACAGAGTACGGGGCTACACCTTC
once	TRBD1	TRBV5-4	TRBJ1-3	CASSWGQEKTAGNTIYF	TGTGCCAGCAGCTGGGGACAGGAGAAGACGGCTGGAAACACCATATATTTT
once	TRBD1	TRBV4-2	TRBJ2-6	CASSQVKGQLSGANVLTF	TGTGCCAGCAGCCAAGTTAAGGGACAGCTCTCTGGGGCCAACGTCCTGACTTTC
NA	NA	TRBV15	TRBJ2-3	CATSRGFTDTQYF	TGTGCCACCAGCAGGGGATTCACAGATACGCAGTATTTT
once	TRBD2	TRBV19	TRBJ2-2	CASLAGGLSTGELFF	TGTGCCAGTTTAGCGGGGGGGCTCTCAACCGGGGAGCTGTTTTTT
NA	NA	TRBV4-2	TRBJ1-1	CASRSRDAAEAFF	TGTGCCAGCAGATCGAGGGATGCAGCTGAAGCTTTCTTT
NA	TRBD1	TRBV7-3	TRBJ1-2	CASSLGQGIGGYTF	TGTGCCAGCAGCTTGGGACAGGGGATAGGTGGCTACACCTTC
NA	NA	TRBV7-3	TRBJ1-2	CASSLLGRTDYGYTF	TGTGCCAGCAGCTTATTGGGGCGGACAGACTATGGCTACACCTTC
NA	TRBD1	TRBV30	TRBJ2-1	CAWTGGQGGKNEQFF	TGTGCCTGGACCGGCGGACAGGGGGGGAAGAATGAGCAGTTCTTC
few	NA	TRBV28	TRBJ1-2	CASSQGGYGYTF	TGTGCCAGCAGTCAGGGAGGTTATGGCTACACCTTC
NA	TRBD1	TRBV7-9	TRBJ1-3	CASSRPGQAQTERNTIYF	TGTGCCAGCAGCCGCCCGGGACAGGCACAGACCGAACGAAACACCATATATTTT
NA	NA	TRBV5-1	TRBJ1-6	CASSSKDAGTSWNSPLHF	TGCGCCAGCAGCTCGAAAGACGCCGGGACAAGTTGGAATTCACCCCTCCACTTT
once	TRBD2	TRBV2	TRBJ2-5	CASSDGTAGGETQYF	TGTGCCAGCAGTGACGGCACAGCGGGAGGGGAGACCCAGTACTTC
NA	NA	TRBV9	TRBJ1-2	CASSERQNYGYTF	TGTGCCAGCAGCGAGCGACAGAACTATGGCTACACCTTC
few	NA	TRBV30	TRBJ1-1	CAWGGGLESEAFF	TGTGCCTGGGGGGGAGGGCTGGAATCTGAAGCTTTCTTT